This T cell receptor (beta chain) was captured by sequencing in a study of post-analysis software for immune sequencing data. For the study at large: The study covered relapsing-remitting, secondary progressive and progressive-relapsing courses of multiple sclerosis. Study results and limitations: The five TRBV segments detected at higher frequency in patients than in controls included TRBV5-6, TRBV5-1 and TRBV20-1. By F measure, samples from a shared preparation batch strongly co-clustered. Significantly decreased normalized Chao1 diversity was recorded for multiple sclerosis patients relative to controls.

This clonotype occurred a few times. Its specificity is not known. TCR beta cDNA libraries had unique molecular identifiers. The yield from about 1 to 10 million T cells was some 500,000 cDNA molecules in total. TCRdb re-analysed the PCR reads in MiXCR, keeping a single row per CDR3 protein. The sample has about 810,000 distinct CDR3 sequences, approximately 50% seen once; the top ten hold around 4.5%. The V gene lost 6 bases and the J gene lost 13 bases, with 21 bases spanning the gap. The CDR3 spans 13 residues. CDR1 is MNHEY and CDR2 is SMNVEV in the germline V gene (reference sequence). The TCR was taken from a girl aged 5-17 years with multiple sclerosis. The sample comprised blood. This chain links TRBV27 with TRBJ2-5; a weak D match, TRBD1 (6 bases). The CDR3: CASSPGDRLGRYF. In DNA, the CDR3 is TGTGCCAGCAGCCCAGGGGATCGCCTCGGTCGGTACTTC.